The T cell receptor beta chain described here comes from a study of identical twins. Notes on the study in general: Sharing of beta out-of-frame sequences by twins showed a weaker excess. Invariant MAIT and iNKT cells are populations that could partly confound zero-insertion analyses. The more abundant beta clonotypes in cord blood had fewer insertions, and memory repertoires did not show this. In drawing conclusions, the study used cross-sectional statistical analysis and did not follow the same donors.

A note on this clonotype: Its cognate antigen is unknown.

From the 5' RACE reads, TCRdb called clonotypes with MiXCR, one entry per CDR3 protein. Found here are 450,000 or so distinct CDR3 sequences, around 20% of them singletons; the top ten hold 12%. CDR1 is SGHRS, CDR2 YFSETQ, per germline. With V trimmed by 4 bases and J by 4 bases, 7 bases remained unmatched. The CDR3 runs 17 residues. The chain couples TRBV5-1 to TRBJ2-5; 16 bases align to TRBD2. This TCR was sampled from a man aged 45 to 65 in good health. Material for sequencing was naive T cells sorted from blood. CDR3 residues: CASSGGTSGGARETQYF. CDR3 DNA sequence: TGCGCCAGCAGCGGCGGGACTAGCGGGGGGGCCAGAGAGACCCAGTACTTC.